Listed below are T cell receptor beta chains from one sample, sequenced in a study of human T cells and chemical hapten exposure. TCRdb re-derived calls from the RACE reads in MiXCR, one entry per CDR3 protein. The data contain over 65,000 distinct CDR3 sequences, approximately 10% of them singletons. The material sequenced was whole blood, taken in connection with sensitization to the hapten diphenylcyclopropenone (DPC). These TCRs come from a woman aged 45 to 65 with alopecia areata. Some clones in this sample may be carry-over from other donors' samples. The CDR3 runs from the conserved cysteine through the conserved F or W. Fields, in order: CDR3 protein, CDR3 DNA, V gene, J gene, clone size, D gene. The D gene is left open where the match is weak. The size entry is marked missing in some rows and otherwise reads once, few, many or a size class.

CASTVGRIPLGANVLTF	TGTGCCAGCACCGTAGGCCGGATTCCTCTGGGGGCCAACGTCCTGACTTTC	TRBV6-2/TRBV6-3	TRBJ2-6	-	-
CASSYLITDTQYF	TGTGCCAGCAGTTACTTGATCACAGATACGCAGTATTTT	TRBV6-5	TRBJ2-3	few	-
CASSPRSLVEQFF	TGCGCCAGCAGCCCTCGAAGCCTAGTTGAGCAGTTCTTC	TRBV4-1	TRBJ2-1	few	-
CASSQALAAPNYGYTF	TGCGCCAGCAGCCAAGCTTTGGCAGCACCTAACTATGGCTACACCTTC	TRBV4-3	TRBJ1-2	many	-
CSAREPGQGALGYTF	TGCAGTGCTAGAGAACCGGGACAGGGGGCCTTAGGCTACACCTTC	TRBV20-1	TRBJ1-2	many	TRBD1
CASSGGTVSNYGYTF	TGTGCCAGCAGTGGTGGGACAGTCTCTAACTATGGCTACACCTTC	TRBV2	TRBJ1-2	-	TRBD1
CSASESEKLFF	TGCAGTGCTAGTGAAAGTGAAAAACTGTTTTTT	TRBV20-1	TRBJ1-4	-	-
CASSSTSGALSSYNEQFF	TGTGCCAGCAGTTCGACTAGCGGGGCCTTAAGCTCCTACAATGAGCAGTTCTTC	TRBV12-3/TRBV12-4	TRBJ2-1	few	TRBD2
CASSLAGPDMGRYF	TGTGCCAGCAGCTTAGCCGGCCCGGACATGGGTCGGTACTTC	TRBV7-2	TRBJ2-7	-	-
CASSLRGSPDTQYF	TGTGCCAGCAGCTTGCGCGGGAGCCCAGATACGCAGTATTTT	TRBV5-6	TRBJ2-3	many	TRBD2
CASSRLAGNTGELFF	TGTGCCAGCAGTCGACTAGCGGGAAACACCGGGGAGCTGTTTTTT	TRBV12-3/TRBV12-4	TRBJ2-2	-	TRBD2
CASSLVGSGQPQHF	TGTGCCAGCAGCTTAGTGGGGTCCGGTCAGCCCCAGCATTTT	TRBV7-8	TRBJ1-5	many	-
CASSLTLGLTANTGELFF	TGTGCCAGCAGCTTAACCTTGGGACTAACCGCGAACACCGGGGAGCTGTTTTTT	TRBV7-9	TRBJ2-2	-	TRBD2
CASTQGAAPNSPLHF	TGTGCCAGCACCCAAGGGGCAGCGCCCAACTCACCCCTCCACTTT	TRBV7-8	TRBJ1-6	-	-
CASSLRQGSSYNEQFF	TGTGCCAGCAGCTTACGGCAGGGCAGCTCCTACAATGAGCAGTTCTTC	TRBV7-2	TRBJ2-1	many	-
CSAQRVLYEQYF	TGCAGTGCTCAGCGGGTCCTCTACGAGCAGTACTTC	TRBV20-1	TRBJ2-7	-	-
CASSLGHPYQETQYF	TGTGCCAGCAGCTTGGGACACCCTTACCAAGAGACCCAGTACTTC	TRBV7-9	TRBJ2-5	-	-
CSVEDSVYEQYF	TGCAGCGTAGAGGACAGCGTCTACGAGCAGTACTTC	TRBV29-1	TRBJ2-7	few	-
CASSLKTDTQYF	TGTGCCAGCAGCTTGAAGACAGATACGCAGTATTTT	TRBV5-4	TRBJ2-3	many	-
CASGAGVAQYF	TGCGCCAGCGGTGCCGGGGTTGCGCAGTATTTT	TRBV10-2	TRBJ2-3	many	-
CASSVGQYF	TGTGCCAGCAGCGTGGGGCAGTACTTC	TRBV9	TRBJ2-7	-	-
CASSLWGQGPYQETQYF	TGTGCCAGCAGTTTATGGGGACAGGGTCCGTACCAAGAGACCCAGTACTTC	TRBV28	TRBJ2-5	many	TRBD1
CASSPRLIYEQYF	TGTGCCAGCTCACCCCGCCTTATCTACGAGCAGTACTTC	TRBV18	TRBJ2-7	few	-
CASREGFQETQYF	TGCGCCAGCAGGGAGGGGTTCCAAGAGACCCAGTACTTC	TRBV5-1	TRBJ2-5	few	-
CASSLVTGLNEQFF	TGTGCCAGCAGTTTAGTTACAGGTCTCAATGAGCAGTTCTTC	TRBV12-3/TRBV12-4	TRBJ2-1	few	-
CASSLVYEQYF	TGTGCCAGCAGCTTAGTGTACGAGCAGTACTTC	TRBV7-2	TRBJ2-7	many	-
CASRSGLAGLYNEQFF	TGTGCCAGCAGATCCGGACTAGCGGGACTCTACAATGAGCAGTTCTTC	TRBV6-1	TRBJ2-1	-	TRBD2
CASSIQAASYEQYF	TGTGCCAGTAGTATTCAGGCAGCTTCCTACGAGCAGTACTTC	TRBV19	TRBJ2-7	many	-
CASSFQSNQPQHF	TGTGCCAGCAGTTTTCAGAGCAATCAGCCCCAGCATTTT	TRBV12-3/TRBV12-4	TRBJ1-5	few	-
CSVEGGIGFYQETQYF	TGCAGCGTTGAAGGGGGCATAGGGTTCTACCAAGAGACCCAGTACTTC	TRBV29-1	TRBJ2-5	-	-
CASSLSGGEKLFF	TGTGCCAGCAGCTTATCAGGCGGGGAAAAACTGTTTTTT	TRBV7-9	TRBJ1-4	many	-
CASSASTLAEETQYF	TGTGCCAGTAGTGCTAGTACCCTAGCAGAAGAGACCCAGTACTTC	TRBV19	TRBJ2-5	-	-
CASSLQALGYGYTF	TGTGCCAGCAGTTTACAGGCCCTTGGCTATGGCTACACCTTC	TRBV12-3/TRBV12-4	TRBJ1-2	-	-
CASSPGGRGIDSPLHF	TGTGCCAGCAGCCCAGGGGGCAGGGGCATTGACTCACCCCTCCACTTT	TRBV7-6	TRBJ1-6	many	TRBD1
CASSYALGPYEQYF	TGTGCCAGCAGTTATGCCCTGGGACCCTACGAGCAGTACTTC	TRBV6-5	TRBJ2-7	many	-
CASSQQGATNEKLFF	TGTGCCAGCAGCCAACAGGGGGCAACTAATGAAAAACTGTTTTTT	TRBV3-1	TRBJ1-4	few	TRBD1
CSATTSGNIYNEQFF	TGCAGTGCGACGACTAGCGGGAATATCTACAATGAGCAGTTCTTC	TRBV20-1	TRBJ2-1	-	TRBD2
CASSPPSRGRDTEAFF	TGTGCCAGCTCACCACCGAGTCGGGGAAGGGACACTGAAGCTTTCTTT	TRBV18	TRBJ1-1	-	-
CASSLGQGVNEQFF	TGCGCCAGCAGCTTGGGACAGGGGGTAAATGAGCAGTTCTTC	TRBV5-1	TRBJ2-1	-	TRBD1
CASSLIQGDQPQHF	TGTGCCAGCAGCTTAATACAGGGCGATCAGCCCCAGCATTTT	TRBV27	TRBJ1-5	many	-
CASHVEDGSNQPQHF	TGTGCCAGCCACGTGGAAGACGGTAGCAATCAGCCCCAGCATTTT	TRBV28	TRBJ1-5	many	-
CASSLQGAIGYTF	TGTGCCAGCAGCTTGCAGGGGGCGATTGGCTACACCTTC	TRBV5-6	TRBJ1-2	once	TRBD1
CASSFLRTSGRARKSYEQYF	TGTGCCAGCAGTTTTTTGCGTACTAGCGGCAGAGCCCGGAAATCCTACGAGCAGTACTTC	TRBV28	TRBJ2-7	-	TRBD2
CASSLLYTDTQYF	TGTGCCAGCAGTTTATTATACACAGATACGCAGTATTTT	TRBV28	TRBJ2-3	many	-
CSVLPTSSTDTQYF	TGCAGCGTTCTCCCGACTAGCAGCACAGATACGCAGTATTTT	TRBV29-1	TRBJ2-3	-	TRBD2
CASSFRDALHF	TGTGCCAGCAGTTTTCGGGACGCTCTCCACTTT	TRBV28	TRBJ1-6	few	-
CASSLAGDHQPQHF	TGTGCCAGCAGCTTAGCAGGGGACCATCAGCCCCAGCATTTT	TRBV7-9	TRBJ1-5	many	-
CASTAARTERYQGYTF	TGTGCCAGCACCGCCGCCAGGACCGAGAGATATCAGGGCTACACCTTC	TRBV28	TRBJ1-2	few	-
CASTHKGGRQWFVFWIPEAFF	TGTGCCAGCACCCATAAGGGGGGGAGACAGTGGTTCGTCTTTTGGATACCTGAAGCTTTCTTT	TRBV7-8	TRBJ1-1	many	-
CASSSVTSGSTHNEQFF	TGTGCCAGCAGTTCCGTCACAAGCGGGAGTACCCACAATGAGCAGTTCTTC	TRBV28	TRBJ2-1	-	TRBD2
CASSPGGNDYGYTF	TGTGCCAGCTCACCAGGCGGGAATGACTATGGCTACACCTTC	TRBV18	TRBJ1-2	many	-
CASTFPGTMNTGELFF	TGTGCCAGCACCTTCCCAGGGACAATGAACACCGGGGAGCTGTTTTTT	TRBV6-2/TRBV6-3	TRBJ2-2	many	-
CASSQDLRQPQHF	TGTGCCAGCAGCCAAGATCTCCGTCAGCCCCAGCATTTT	TRBV3-1	TRBJ1-5	many	-
CASSYSGRTNTGELFF	TGTGCCAGCAGTTACTCGGGCCGAACGAACACCGGGGAGCTGTTTTTT	TRBV6-5	TRBJ2-2	many	-
CASSQSYNEQFF	TGTGCCAGCAGCCAATCCTACAATGAGCAGTTCTTC	TRBV16	TRBJ2-1	once	-